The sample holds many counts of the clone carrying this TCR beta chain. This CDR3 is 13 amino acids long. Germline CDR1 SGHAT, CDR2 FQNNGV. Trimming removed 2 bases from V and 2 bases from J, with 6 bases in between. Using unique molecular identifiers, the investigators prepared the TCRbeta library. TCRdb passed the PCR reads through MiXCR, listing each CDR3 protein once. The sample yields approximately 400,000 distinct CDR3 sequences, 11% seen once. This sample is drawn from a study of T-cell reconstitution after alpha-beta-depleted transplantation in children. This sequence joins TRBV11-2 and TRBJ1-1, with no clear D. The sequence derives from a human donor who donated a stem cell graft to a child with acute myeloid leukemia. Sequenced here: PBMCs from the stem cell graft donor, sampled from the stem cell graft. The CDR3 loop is CASSLFSNTEAFF. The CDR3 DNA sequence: TGTGCCAGCAGCTTATTCTCCAACACTGAAGCTTTCTTT.